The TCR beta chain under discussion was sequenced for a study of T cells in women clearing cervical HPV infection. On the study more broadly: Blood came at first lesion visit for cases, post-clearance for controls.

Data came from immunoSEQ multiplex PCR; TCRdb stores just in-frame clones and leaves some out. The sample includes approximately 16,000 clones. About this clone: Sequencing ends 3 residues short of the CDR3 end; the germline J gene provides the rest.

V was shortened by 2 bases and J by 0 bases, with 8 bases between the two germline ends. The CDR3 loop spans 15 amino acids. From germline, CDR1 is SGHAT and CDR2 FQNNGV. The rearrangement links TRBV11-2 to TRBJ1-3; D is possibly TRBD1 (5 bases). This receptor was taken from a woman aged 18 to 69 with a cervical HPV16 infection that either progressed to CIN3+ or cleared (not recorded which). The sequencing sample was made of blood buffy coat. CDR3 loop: CASSLRTHSGNTIYF. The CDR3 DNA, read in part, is TGTGCCAGCAGCTTAAGGACACACTCTGGAAACACC.